The 5 T cell receptor beta chains below were found in one sample sequenced in a study of T cell changes during pregnancy in multiple sclerosis. TCRdb keeps only in-frame clones here, not all; method: immunoSEQ multiplex PCR. The sample lists about 75,000 clones, just over 90% occurring once. The sequenced sample was CD4+ T cells from peripheral blood mononuclear cells, obtained before pregnancy. The receptors derive from a female donor with multiple sclerosis, enrolled in a pregnancy study.

This clone appeared once. The chain joins TRBV27 to TRBJ2-2; TRBD2 matches at 14 bases. Trimming removed 8 bases from V and 2 bases from J; junction bases left unmatched: 13. CDR3 length equals 19 residues. The germline gives CDR1 MNHEY, CDR2 SMNVEV (reference sequence). This CDR3 reads CASGTLRLAGGPNTGELFF. CDR3 DNA: TGTGCCAGCGGGACCCTTCGACTAGCGGGGGGGCCAAACACCGGGGAGCTGTTTTTT.

J is TRBJ1-5 and V is TRBV28; 8 bases are shared with TRBD1. The CDR3 has 13 residues. The V gene's germline CDR1 is MDHEN and CDR2 SYDVKM. Trimming took 7 bases from V and 5 from J; bases not matched to a gene: 4. The CDR3 spells CASMDREDQPQHF. CDR3 sequence (DNA): TGTGCCAGCATGGACAGGGAGGATCAGCCCCAGCATTTT.

The V call is TRBV29-1, the J call TRBJ2-3; 9 bases are shared with TRBD1. The ends lost 6 bases at V and 5 bases at J; junction bases unmatched: 6. Germline lookup yields CDR1 SQVTM and CDR2 ANQGSEA. This CDR3 comprises 13 residues. The CDR3 nucleotides read TGCAGCGTAACCGGGACAGGGTTAGATACGCAGTATTTT. This sequence encodes CSVTGTGLDTQYF.

This chain links TRBV9 with TRBJ2-2; D is perhaps TRBD2 (6 bases). This CDR3 spans 15 amino acids. With 4 bases removed from V and 7 bases from J, the gap between germline ends came to 17 bases. The V gene's germline CDR1 is SGDLS and CDR2 YYNGEE. Here the CDR3 DNA reads TGTGCCAGCAGCCTGCAGGTCGGGGGAGACGGGGAGCTGTTTTTT. Translating gives CASSLQVGGDGELFF.

The sample holds one count of this clone. This chain joins TRBV7-9 and TRBJ1-3, with D perhaps matching TRBD1 (6 bases). The CDR3 runs to 14 residues. Germline V lookup: CDR1 SEHNR, CDR2 FQNEAQ (reference sequence). Trimming cost V 5 bases and J 2 bases, with 10 bases left between them. CDR3 sequence: CASSLTGTGNTIYF. The DNA of the CDR3 is TGTGCCAGCAGCCTTACAGGGACTGGAAACACCATATATTTT.